This entry describes one T cell receptor beta chain. Researchers ran the PCR with 60 Vbeta and 13 Jbeta primers. Here immunoSEQ multiplex PCR was the method, and the copy in TCRdb shows in-frame clones only, minus some. The sample records over 200,000 clones, approximately 90% being singletons. The data stem from a study of cytomegalovirus exposure and HLA in healthy donors. Sequenced material: PBMCs. The TCR originated in a woman in her late teens or twenties in good health and CMV-seronegative.

This CDR3 reads CAWSMTGAGGYTF. Written as DNA, the CDR3 is TGTGCCTGGAGTATGACAGGGGCAGGGGGCTACACCTTC. The chain combines TRBV30 with TRBJ1-2; 8 bases map to TRBD1. The germline CDR1 and CDR2 sequences are GTSNPN and SVGIG (reference sequence). The CDR3 has 13 amino acids. V shed 2 bases and J 8 bases; nucleotides not matched to a gene: 7.